This T cell receptor beta chain was documented in a study of blood T cell repertoires in COVID-19. Repertoires were generated with immunoSEQ multiplex PCR, while TCRdb's copy carries only in-frame clones and drops some. The data hold about 90,000 clones, with roughly 88% observed a single time. V dropped 0 bases and J dropped 6; count of bases not matched to a gene: 3. The CDR3 is 15 residues long. Germline CDR1 is SGHRS and CDR2 is YFSETQ. The chain is built from TRBV5-1 and TRBJ1-4; 9 bases are shared with TRBD1. The sequence came from a man aged 60 to 69 with acute or convalescent COVID-19. Sequencing was done on a sample of peripheral blood. The CDR3 loop is CASSLGDRGDEKLFF. In DNA form, the CDR3 reads TGCGCCAGCAGCTTGGGAGACAGGGGGGATGAAAAACTGTTTTTT. The full variable domain, its missing parts supplied by reference TRBV5-1 and TRBJ1-4, is KAGVTQTPRYLIKTRGQQVTLSCSPISGHRSVSWYQQTPGQGLQFLFEYFSETQRNKGNFPGRFSGRQFSNSRSEMNVSTLELGDSALYLCASSLGDRGDEKLFFGSGTQLSVL.